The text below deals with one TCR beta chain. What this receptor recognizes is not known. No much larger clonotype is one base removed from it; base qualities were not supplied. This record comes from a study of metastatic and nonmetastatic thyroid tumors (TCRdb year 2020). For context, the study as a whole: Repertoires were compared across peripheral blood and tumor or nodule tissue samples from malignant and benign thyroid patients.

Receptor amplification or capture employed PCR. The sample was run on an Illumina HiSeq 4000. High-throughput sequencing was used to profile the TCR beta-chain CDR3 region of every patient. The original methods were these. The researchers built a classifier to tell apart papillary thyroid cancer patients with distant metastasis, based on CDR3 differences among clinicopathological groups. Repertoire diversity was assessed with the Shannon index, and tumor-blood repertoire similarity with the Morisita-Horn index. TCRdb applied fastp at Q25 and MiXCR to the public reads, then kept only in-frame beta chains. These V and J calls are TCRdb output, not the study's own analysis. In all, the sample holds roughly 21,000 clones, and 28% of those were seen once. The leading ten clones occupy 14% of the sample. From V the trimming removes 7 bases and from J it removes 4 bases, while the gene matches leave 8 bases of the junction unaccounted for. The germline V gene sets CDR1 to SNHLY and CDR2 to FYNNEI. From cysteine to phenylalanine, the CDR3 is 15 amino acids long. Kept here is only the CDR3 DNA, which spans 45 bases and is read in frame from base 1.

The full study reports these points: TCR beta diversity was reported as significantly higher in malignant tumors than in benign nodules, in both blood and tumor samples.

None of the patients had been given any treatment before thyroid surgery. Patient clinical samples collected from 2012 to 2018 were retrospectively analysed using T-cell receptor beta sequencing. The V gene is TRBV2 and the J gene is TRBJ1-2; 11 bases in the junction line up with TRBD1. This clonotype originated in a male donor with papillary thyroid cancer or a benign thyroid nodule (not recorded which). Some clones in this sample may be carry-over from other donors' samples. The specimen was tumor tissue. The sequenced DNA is TGTGCCAGCACCGGACAGGGGGCGCAATCCTATGGCTACACCTTC. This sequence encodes CASTGQGAQSYGYTF. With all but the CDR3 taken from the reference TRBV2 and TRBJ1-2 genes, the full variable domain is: EPEVTQTPSHQVTQMGQEVILRCVPISNHLYFYWYRQILGQKVEFLVSFYNNEISEKSEIFDDQFSVERPDGSNFTLKIRSTKLEDSAMYFCASTGQGAQSYGYTFGSGTRLTVV.